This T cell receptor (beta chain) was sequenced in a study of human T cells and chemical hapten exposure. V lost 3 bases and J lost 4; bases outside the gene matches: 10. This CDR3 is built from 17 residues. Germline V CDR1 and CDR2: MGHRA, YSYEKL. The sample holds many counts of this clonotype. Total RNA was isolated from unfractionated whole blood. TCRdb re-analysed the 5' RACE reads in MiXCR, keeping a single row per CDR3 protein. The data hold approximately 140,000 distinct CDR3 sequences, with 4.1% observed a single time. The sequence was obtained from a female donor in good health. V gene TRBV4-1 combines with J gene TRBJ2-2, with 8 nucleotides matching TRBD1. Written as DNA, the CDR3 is TGCGCCAGCAGCCACTATACAGGGGGAAAGGGCACCGGGGAGCTGTTTTTT. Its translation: CASSHYTGGKGTGELFF.